A single sample gave rise to the 2 T cell receptor beta chains below, sequenced in a study of T cell repertoires in cytomegalovirus infection. What these receptors recognize is not known. MiXCR, applied by TCRdb to the reads, yields one record per CDR3 protein. Of hundreds of thousands of distinct CDR3 sequences in the sample, approximately 46% were seen once. This sample comprised cultured PBMCs, obtained from culture after CMV antigen stimulation. The receptors come from a human donor in good health (CMV status not recorded). Some clones in this sample may be carry-over from other donors' samples.

This clonotype has a handful of counts. This chain joins TRBV7-2 and TRBJ2-1, with 9 bases fitting TRBD2. With V trimmed by 4 bases and J by 8 bases, 15 bases remained unmatched. Germline CDR1 SGHTA, CDR2 FQGNSA. There are 17 residues in the CDR3. In DNA, the CDR3 is TGTGCCAGCAGCTCGAGAGGGGGGGGCGGGAGGGCCTATGAGCAGTTCTTC. It is translated as CASSSRGGGGRAYEQFF.

The chain carries TRBV19 and TRBJ1-5; D might be TRBD1 (6 bases). The CDR3 is made up of 15 amino acids. Trimming stripped 7 bases from V and 5 bases from J, with 18 bases between. Germline V CDR1 and CDR2: LNHDA, SQIVND (reference sequence). The CDR3 is CASTPVRGMDQPQHF. CDR3 DNA: TGTGCCAGTACCCCGGTCAGGGGCATGGATCAGCCCCAGCATTTT.